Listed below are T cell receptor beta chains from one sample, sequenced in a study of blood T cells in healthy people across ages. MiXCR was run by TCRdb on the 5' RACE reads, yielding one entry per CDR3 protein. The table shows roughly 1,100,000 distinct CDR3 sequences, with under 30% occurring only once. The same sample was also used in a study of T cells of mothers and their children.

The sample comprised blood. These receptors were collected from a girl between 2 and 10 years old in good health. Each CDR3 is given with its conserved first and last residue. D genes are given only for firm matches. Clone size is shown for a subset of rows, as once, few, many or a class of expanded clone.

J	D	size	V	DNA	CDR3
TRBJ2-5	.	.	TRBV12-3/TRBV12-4	TGTGCCAGCAGTTTATCGACAGACCAAGAGACCCAGTACTTC	CASSLSTDQETQYF
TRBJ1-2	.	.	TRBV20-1	TGCAGTGCTAGAGAATTGCGAGGCTATGGCTACACCTTC	CSARELRGYGYTF
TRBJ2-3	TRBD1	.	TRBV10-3	TGTGCCATCAGCGTTGAGTCAGGGGGATTTACGCAGTATTTT	CAISVESGGFTQYF
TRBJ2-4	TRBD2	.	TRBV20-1	TGCAGTGCTAGAATTACTAGCGGGAGCTTTCAGTACTTC	CSARITSGSFQYF
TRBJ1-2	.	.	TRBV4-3	TGCGCCAGCAGCCAAGAGGCCGGTGACTATGGCTACACCTTC	CASSQEAGDYGYTF
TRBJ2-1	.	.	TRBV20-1	TGCAGTGCTTACACAGGGATTGAGCAGTTCTTC	CSAYTGIEQFF
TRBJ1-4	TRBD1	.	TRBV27	TGTGCCAGCAGACCGGGACAGGCCTTAGAAAAACTGTTTTTT	CASRPGQALEKLFF
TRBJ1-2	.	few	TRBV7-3	TGTGCCAGCAGCCCGCGACAGACCATTGTCGATGGCTACACCTTC	CASSPRQTIVDGYTF
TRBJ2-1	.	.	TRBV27	TGTGCCAGCAGTTTATACAGGGACTCTGATGAGCAGTTCTTC	CASSLYRDSDEQFF
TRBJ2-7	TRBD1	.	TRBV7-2	TGTGCCAGTTCCCCAGGGGGTCCCGAGCAGTACTTC	CASSPGGPEQYF
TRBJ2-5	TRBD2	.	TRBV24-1	TGTGCCACCAGTGGCCCAGCGGGGGGGACCCAGTACTTC	CATSGPAGGTQYF
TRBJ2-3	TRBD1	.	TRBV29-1	TGCAGCTACAACGGACAGGGGAGCACAGATACGCAGTATTTT	CSYNGQGSTDTQYF
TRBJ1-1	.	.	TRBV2	TGTGCCAGCAATGGGGAGGGGATGAACACTGAAGCTTTCTTT	CASNGEGMNTEAFF
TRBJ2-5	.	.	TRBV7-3	TGTGCCAGCAGCCTAAGATCAGGGGAGCCACAAGAGACCCAGTACTTC	CASSLRSGEPQETQYF
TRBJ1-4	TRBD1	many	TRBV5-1	TGCGCCAGCAGGGGACAGACTAATGAAAAACTGTTTTTT	CASRGQTNEKLFF
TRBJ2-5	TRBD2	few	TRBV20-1	TGCAGTGCTAGCGGGCGGGAGGTAGAGACCCAGTACTTC	CSASGREVETQYF
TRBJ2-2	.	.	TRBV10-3	TGTGCCATCAGTGGGTCCTCCGACACCGGGGAGCTGTTTTTT	CAISGSSDTGELFF
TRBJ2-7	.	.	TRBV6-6	TGTGCCAGCAGTTACTCCTATAGCTCCTACGAGCAGTACTTC	CASSYSYSSYEQYF
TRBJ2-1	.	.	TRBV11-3	TGTGCCAGCAGCTTAGGGGTGGGGGCGGATGAGCAGTTCTTC	CASSLGVGADEQFF
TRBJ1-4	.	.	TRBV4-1	TGCGCCAGCAGCCACCCGCAAGGGGGGTCAGCTAATGAAAAACTGTTTTTT	CASSHPQGGSANEKLFF
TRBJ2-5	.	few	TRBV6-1	TGTGCCAGCAGTGAAATGCTAGCGACGGAGACCCAGTACTTC	CASSEMLATETQYF
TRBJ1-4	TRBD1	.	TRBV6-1	TGTGCCAGCAGCTTCCAGGGGGCAGCTAATGAAAAACTGTTTTTT	CASSFQGAANEKLFF
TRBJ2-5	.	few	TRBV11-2	TGTGCCAGCAGCTTAAGGGACATCTCGGGGACCCAGTACTTC	CASSLRDISGTQYF
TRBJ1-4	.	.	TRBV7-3	TGTGCCAGCAACGTTGCCTCTGGAGGGCCCACTAATGAAAAACTGTTTTTT	CASNVASGGPTNEKLFF
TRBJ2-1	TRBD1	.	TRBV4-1	TGCGCCAGCAGCCGTGGTTCCCGACAGGGGGCCTACAATGAGCAGTTCTTC	CASSRGSRQGAYNEQFF
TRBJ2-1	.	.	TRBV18	TGTGCCAGCTCACCTCGGAGGATGGGTTCCGTGATCAATGAGCAGTTCTTC	CASSPRRMGSVINEQFF
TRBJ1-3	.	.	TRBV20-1	TGCAGTGCTGAGGGTGTGAGGTCTGGAAACACCATATATTTT	CSAEGVRSGNTIYF
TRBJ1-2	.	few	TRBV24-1	TGTGCCACCAGTGATCGGACAGAGTATGGCTACACCTTC	CATSDRTEYGYTF
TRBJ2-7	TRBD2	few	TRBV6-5	TGTGCCAGCAGTTACTTCCTAGCGGGGAGATACTCCTACGAGCAGTACTTC	CASSYFLAGRYSYEQYF
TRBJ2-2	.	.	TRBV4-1	TGCGCCAGGGACCGGGTCTCGCGAGCCGGGGAGCTGTTTTTT	CARDRVSRAGELFF
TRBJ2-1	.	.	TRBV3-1	TGTGCCAGCAGCCAGTCCTATAACAATGAGCAGTTCTTC	CASSQSYNNEQFF
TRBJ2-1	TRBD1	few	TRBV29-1	TGCAGCGTTGAGGGACAGGGGGTCCCAAATGAGCAGTTCTTC	CSVEGQGVPNEQFF
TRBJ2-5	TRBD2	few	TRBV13	TGTGCCAGCAGCTCCTACCGGGGGGGAGGGGAGACCCAGTACTTC	CASSSYRGGGETQYF
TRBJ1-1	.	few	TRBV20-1	TGCAGTACCGGGTTTACTGAAGCTTTCTTT	CSTGFTEAFF
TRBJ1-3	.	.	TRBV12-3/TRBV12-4	TGTGCCAGCAGTTTTTCGGTGGACGGAAACACCATATATTTT	CASSFSVDGNTIYF
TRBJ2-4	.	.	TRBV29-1	TGCAGCGGGAAGTACGGTTCCGGAAACATTCAGTACTTC	CSGKYGSGNIQYF
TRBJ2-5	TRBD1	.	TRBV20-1	TGCAGTGCCCCGACCGGGACAGGGGGCCAAGAGACCCAGTACTTC	CSAPTGTGGQETQYF
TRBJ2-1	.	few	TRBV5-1	TGCGCCAGCATGGGACTCGACTACAATGAGCAGTTCTTC	CASMGLDYNEQFF
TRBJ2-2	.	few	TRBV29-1	TGCAGCGTTGCGGCGTACGGGGAGCTGTTTTTT	CSVAAYGELFF
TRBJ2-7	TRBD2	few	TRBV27	TGTGCCAGCAGTCCATCGGGACTAGCGGGGGGAGCCTACGAGCAGTACTTC	CASSPSGLAGGAYEQYF
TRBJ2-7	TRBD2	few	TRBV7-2	TGTGCCAGCAGCTTAATCCTAGCGGGATACGAGCAGTACTTC	CASSLILAGYEQYF
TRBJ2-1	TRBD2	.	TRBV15	TGTGCCACCAGCAGAGATTATTGGACTAGCGGGCTTAATGAGCAGTTCTTC	CATSRDYWTSGLNEQFF
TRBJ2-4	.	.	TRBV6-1	TGTGCCAGCAGAGGGAGGATTTCCGTAGCCAAAAACATTCAGTACTTC	CASRGRISVAKNIQYF
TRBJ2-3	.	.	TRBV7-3	TGTGCCAGCAGCTCCAGTACGCCGGAGGCAGATACGCAGTATTTT	CASSSSTPEADTQYF
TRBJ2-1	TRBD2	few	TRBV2	TGTGCCAGCAGCGAGGTCCTAGCGGGCCTATACAATGAGCAGTTCTTC	CASSEVLAGLYNEQFF
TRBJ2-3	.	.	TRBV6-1	TGTGCCAGCAGTGGAGGAATAGCGATAGATACGCAGTATTTT	CASSGGIAIDTQYF
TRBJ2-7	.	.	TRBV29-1	TGCAGCGTTGGGGGCAGCGATCTGCGCGAGCAGTACTTC	CSVGGSDLREQYF
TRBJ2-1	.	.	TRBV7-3	TGTGCCAGCAGCCCCACAGGGATTAGCTCCTACAATGAGCAGTTCTTC	CASSPTGISSYNEQFF
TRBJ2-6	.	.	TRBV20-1	TGCAGTGCCGCAACGGGGGGCCGCCCCTCTGGGGCCAACGTCCTGACTTTC	CSAATGGRPSGANVLTF
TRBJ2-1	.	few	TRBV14	TGTGCCAGCAGCCAGGGCAGGCTCAATGAGCAGTTCTTC	CASSQGRLNEQFF
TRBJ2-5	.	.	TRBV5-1	TGCGCCAGCAGCGCCTTTTTGATCCAAGAGACCCACTACTTC	CASSAFLIQETHYF
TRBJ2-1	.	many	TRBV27	TGTGCCAGCAGTTTTAACAGTCTCAATGAGCAGTTCTTC	CASSFNSLNEQFF
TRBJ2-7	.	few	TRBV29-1	TGCAGCGTTGAAGGGCCCGTCGAGCAGTACTTC	CSVEGPVEQYF
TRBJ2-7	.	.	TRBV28	TGTGCCAGCAGTTTACACATGGCTGCCTACGAGCAGTACTTC	CASSLHMAAYEQYF